Listed here are 27 T cell receptor beta chains from one sample, sequenced in a study of T-cell reconstitution after alpha-beta-depleted transplantation in children. The library targeted TCRbeta and was prepared with unique molecular identifiers. TCRdb re-analysed the PCR reads in MiXCR, keeping a single row per CDR3 protein. The sample lists some 220,000 distinct CDR3 sequences, 8% to 9.5% seen once, with approximately 6.2% in the top ten. The sample was PBMCs from the stem cell graft donor, taken from the stem cell graft. These TCRs come from a human donor who donated a stem cell graft to a child with acute lymphoblastic leukemia.

This chain joins TRBV2 and TRBJ2-7; 15 bases align to TRBD2. Germline CDR1 reads SNHLY; CDR2 reads FYNNEI. This CDR3 spans 16 amino acids. V lost 8 bases, J lost 1 base, and 6 bases stayed unmatched. CDR3 residues: CASGTSGGFLSYEQYF. The CDR3 DNA sequence: TGTGCCAGCGGGACTAGCGGGGGGTTTCTATCCTACGAGCAGTACTTC.

This chain joins TRBV12-3 or TRBV12-4 and TRBJ2-3; 10 nucleotides line up with TRBD2. This CDR3 region has 16 residues. Trimming cost V 4 bases and J 6 bases; bases outside gene matches: 10. CDR3: CASSSSGGASRDTQYF. For the CDR3, the DNA is TGTGCCAGCAGTTCGAGCGGGGGGGCCAGTAGGGATACGCAGTATTTT.

This clonotype came up a few times. The rearrangement links TRBV5-1 to TRBJ1-1; 8 positions agree with TRBD1. Germline V gene data show CDR1 as SGHRS and CDR2 as YFSETQ. Losses at the gene ends were 3 bases for V and 0 bases for J; bases not matched to a gene: 4. The CDR3 is 15 residues long. The DNA for the CDR3 is TGCGCCAGCAGCTCCAGGGGGCTGCTGAACACTGAAGCTTTCTTT. It specifies CASSSRGLLNTEAFF. The variable domain in full, with the rest retrieved from reference TRBV5-1 and TRBJ1-1, is KAGVTQTPRYLIKTRGQQVTLSCSPISGHRSVSWYQQTPGQGLQFLFEYFSETQRNKGNFPGRFSGRQFSNSRSEMNVSTLELGDSALYLCASSSRGLLNTEAFFGQGTRLTVV.

Only a few counts were recorded for this clonotype. This chain connects TRBV14 to TRBJ1-6, with no clear D. CDR3 length equals 14 residues. CDR1 and CDR2 from the germline V gene are SGHDN and FVKESK. The V and J ends lost 1 base and 10 bases respectively, with 11 bases between them. CDR3 loop: CASSQVGMGSPLHF. In DNA, the CDR3 is TGTGCCAGCAGCCAAGTAGGGATGGGCTCACCCCTCCACTTT.

V is TRBV5-1 and J is TRBJ2-1, with 10 bases lining up with TRBD2. CDR1 is SGHRS, CDR2 YFSETQ, per germline. This CDR3 has 15 amino acids. V dropped 4 bases and J dropped 7; count of bases not matched to a gene: 8. The DNA of the CDR3 is TGCGCCAGCAGCGAATTAGCGGGGGGATTGAATGAGCAGTTCTTC. It yields the protein CASSELAGGLNEQFF.

This clonotype has more than one count but fewer than ten. V is TRBV20-1 and J is TRBJ1-2; TRBD1 might be the D (6 bases). Germline V gene lookup returns CDR1 DFQATT and CDR2 SNEGSKA (reference sequence). The V end lost 5 bases, the J end lost 0 bases, and 13 bases lay between the germline ends. The CDR3 spans 14 residues. The CDR3 region is CSAPQGRSNYGYTF. The CDR3 region has the DNA TGCAGTGCTCCACAGGGCCGATCTAACTATGGCTACACCTTC.

The chain is built from TRBV11-2 and TRBJ1-1; D is unresolved. CDR3 length: 14 residues. The germline V gene has CDR1 SGHAT and CDR2 FQNNGV. V shed 1 base and J shed 1 base, with 7 bases lying between them. This CDR3 reads CASSLGGWNTEAFF. In DNA form, the CDR3 reads TGTGCCAGCAGCTTAGGCGGGTGGAACACTGAAGCTTTCTTT.

This chain uses TRBV6-1 with TRBJ1-5; tentatively, D is TRBD1 (6 bases). V was cut by 3 bases and J by 5 bases, with 14 bases left in between. The CDR3 is 15 amino acids. Germline CDR1 is MNHNS and CDR2 is SASEGT. CDR3 in amino acids: CASSDNRDGDQPQHF. Written as DNA, the CDR3 is TGTGCCAGCAGTGATAACAGGGACGGGGATCAGCCCCAGCATTTT.

In this sample, this clonotype turned up many times. The chain employs TRBV6-5 and TRBJ2-3; perhaps TRBD1 as D (5 bases). Germline CDR1 and CDR2: MNHEY and SVGAGI. This CDR3 is built from 13 residues. The V gene lost 4 bases and the J gene lost 6 bases, with 11 bases spanning the gap. DNA of the CDR3: TGTGCCAGCAGTTCACAGGTGACCGATACGCAGTATTTT. It is translated as CASSSQVTDTQYF.

A few counts support this clonotype. The chain carries TRBV11-2 and TRBJ1-2; tentative D call: TRBD1 (6 bases). Germline V gene sequence: CDR1 SGHAT, CDR2 FQNNGV. V was pared by 5 bases and J by 7 bases, with 20 bases between. The CDR3 totals 15 residues. CDR3 in amino acids: CASSPLISGAGGYTF. The CDR3 bases are TGTGCCAGCAGCCCTTTAATTTCGGGGGCGGGTGGCTACACCTTC.

This clonotype was seen a few times. V usage is TRBV14 and J usage is TRBJ2-1; TRBD2 matches at 11 bases. Germline V gene data show CDR1 as SGHDN and CDR2 as FVKESK. V gave up 3 bases and J gave up 11 bases; unmatched junction bases: 15. The length of the CDR3 is 17 residues. CDR3 DNA sequence: TGTGCCAGCAGCCACACTAGCGGGGGTCTCCTGGCGGGTAAGCAGTTCTTC. Protein product: CASSHTSGGLLAGKQFF.

This clonotype came up a few times. A read error may account for a junction end that differs from germline. The rearrangement joins TRBV28 to TRBJ2-7, with TRBD1 matching over 8 bases. Germline CDR1 and CDR2: MDHEN and SYDVKM. The CDR3 spans 12 residues. In DNA, the CDR3 is TGTGCCAGCAGTTCCCCACAGGCCGGGACAGGCTTC. Amino acids: CASSSPQAGTGF.

The chain is built from TRBV5-1 and TRBJ1-1, with TRBD1 matching over 7 bases. Germline V gene sequence: CDR1 SGHRS, CDR2 YFSETQ. The CDR3 has 15 residues. The trim removed 7 bases at V and 4 bases at J, leaving 13 bases unmatched. Here the CDR3 DNA reads TGCGCCAGCGGCCCGGTACAGGGGAGCGGCACTGAAGCTTTCTTT. This codes for CASGPVQGSGTEAFF.

This sequence joins TRBV9 and TRBJ1-1, with D tentatively TRBD1 (5 bases). The germline V gene has CDR1 SGDLS and CDR2 YYNGEE. The CDR3 length is 16 residues. Trimming cost V 0 bases and J 4 bases, with 16 bases left between them. This chain's CDR3 is CASSVEGLGGSTEAFF. DNA for the CDR3: TGTGCCAGCAGCGTAGAGGGACTGGGGGGAAGCACTGAAGCTTTCTTT.

The chain uses TRBV5-5 and TRBJ2-5; no clear D. V shed 9 bases and J shed 3 bases, with 18 bases lying between them. The germline V gene encodes CDR1 SGHKS and CDR2 YYEKEE (reference sequence). The length of the CDR3 is 14 residues. The CDR3, as DNA: TGTGCCATCGGCCCTTATGTGGGGAAAGAGACCCAGTACTTC. It encodes CAIGPYVGKETQYF.

Many counts were recorded for this clonotype. The chain joins TRBV10-2 to TRBJ1-4; D gene ambiguous. Germline V lookup: CDR1 WSHSY, CDR2 SAAADI. Trimming left V 8 bases short and J 8 bases short, with 15 bases between. This CDR3 has 13 residues. CDR3 sequence (DNA): TGCGCCAGCGGGAACCGGGCCAGCGAAAAACTGTTTTTT. As protein: CASGNRASEKLFF.

This clonotype was counted at least ten times. This chain connects TRBV12-3 or TRBV12-4 to TRBJ1-5; D ambiguous. The CDR3 is 13 amino acids. Between the trimmed V and J ends, which lost 2 bases and 3 bases, there was a span of 5 bases. CDR3 protein: CASSLTDNQPQHF. In nucleotides, the CDR3 is TGTGCCAGCAGTTTAACGGACAATCAGCCCCAGCATTTT.

The table lists this clonotype with many counts. The V and J genes are TRBV6-2 or TRBV6-3 and TRBJ1-3; D is unresolved. V lost 5 bases and J lost 8, with 7 bases in between. CDR1 and CDR2 from the germline V gene are MNHEY and SVGEGT. This CDR3 region has 11 residues. The CDR3: CASSQRDTIYF. CDR3 bases: TGTGCCAGCAGTCAACGGGACACCATATATTTT.

The rearrangement uses TRBV5-1 and TRBJ1-4; D ambiguous. The CDR3 extends over 12 amino acids. In germline, CDR1 is SGHRS, CDR2 YFSETQ. V gave up 0 bases and J gave up 8 bases, with 5 bases separating them. This CDR3 is CASSLVKEKLFF. The CDR3 nucleotides read TGCGCCAGCAGCTTGGTAAAAGAAAAACTGTTTTTT.

This clonotype has more than one count but fewer than ten. The V and J genes are TRBV6-1 and TRBJ1-5; possible D gene TRBD1, 5 bases. Germline V lookup: CDR1 MNHNS, CDR2 SASEGT. The V end was cut by 3 bases, the J end by 2 bases, with 20 bases between. The CDR3 runs to 18 residues. The CDR3 sequence is CASSEAGWRVFGNQPQHF. Here the CDR3 DNA reads TGTGCCAGCAGTGAGGCAGGGTGGAGGGTTTTTGGCAATCAGCCCCAGCATTTT.

This clonotype was counted between two and nine times. The chain carries TRBV28 and TRBJ1-5; D might be TRBD1 (6 bases). From germline, CDR1 is MDHEN and CDR2 SYDVKM. The V end lost 5 bases, the J end lost 5 bases, and 31 bases lay between the germline ends. This CDR3 is 20 amino acids long. The CDR3 region is CASSPLGSDSLTEWDQPQHF. The CDR3 DNA sequence: TGTGCCAGCAGTCCCCTGGGTTCGGACAGCCTGACTGAGTGGGATCAGCCCCAGCATTTT.

The rearrangement joins TRBV7-2 to TRBJ2-3; weak D call: TRBD1 (5 bases). The CDR3 has 16 residues. Germline lookup yields CDR1 SGHTA and CDR2 FQGNSA. Trimming left V 2 bases short and J 5 bases short, with 17 bases between. CDR3 region: CASSLNSIRVGDTQYF. The CDR3 DNA sequence: TGTGCCAGCAGCTTAAATTCTATCAGGGTAGGAGATACGCAGTATTTT.

This clonotype was detected many times. This chain uses TRBV12-3 or TRBV12-4 with TRBJ1-1; D uncertain. V was shortened by 11 bases and J by 0 bases, with 16 bases between the two germline ends. This CDR3 is built from 14 residues. In DNA, the CDR3 is TGTGCCCGCCCGATAGGACGGGTGAACACTGAAGCTTTCTTT. Translated, it gives CARPIGRVNTEAFF.

This clonotype appeared a few times. The gene calls are TRBV3-1 and TRBJ1-5; D is undetermined. The germline gives CDR1 LGHDT, CDR2 YNNKEL (reference sequence). The length of the CDR3 is 13 residues. The V end lost 5 bases, the J end lost 5 bases, and 10 bases lay between the germline ends. CDR3 coding DNA: TGTGCCAGCAGCACCGGCCGGTATCAGCCCCAGCATTTT. Residues: CASSTGRYQPQHF.

This clonotype was seen repeatedly, ten times or more. The chain carries TRBV20-1 and TRBJ2-5, with D possibly TRBD1 on 6 matching bases. The V gene lost 0 bases and the J gene lost 4 bases, with 21 bases spanning the gap. Germline values: CDR1 DFQATT, CDR2 SNEGSKA (reference sequence). The CDR3 is 17 residues long. The CDR3: CSARDSTTGDMGETQYF. DNA for the CDR3: TGCAGTGCTAGAGACTCGACGACAGGAGACATGGGAGAGACCCAGTACTTC.

This clonotype was seen a few times. The V gene is TRBV7-6, the J gene TRBJ2-3, with D unresolved. The CDR3 sequence is 16 residues long. V shed 1 base and J shed 4 bases, with 15 bases lying between them. Germline assignment: CDR1 SGHVS and CDR2 FNYEAQ. Here the CDR3 DNA reads TGTGCCAGCAGCTTAGGCGCTAGGTCGGGTTCAGATACGCAGTATTTT. Encoded protein: CASSLGARSGSDTQYF.

This clonotype was picked up many times. The chain recombines TRBV7-9 with TRBJ1-5; D uncertain. There are 12 residues in the CDR3. The V end was cut by 1 base, the J end by 6 bases, with 4 bases between. From germline, CDR1 is SEHNR and CDR2 FQNEAQ (reference sequence). The DNA of the CDR3 is TGTGCCAGCAGCTTAGAATTTCAGCCCCAGCATTTT. Its protein is CASSLEFQPQHF. The variable domain in full, completed from reference TRBV7-9 and TRBJ1-5, reads DTGVSQNPRHKITKRGQNVTFRCDPISEHNRLYWYRQTLGQGPEFLTYFQNEAQLEKSRLLSDRFSAERPKGSFSTLEIQRTEQGDSAMYLCASSLEFQPQHFGDGTRLSIL.